This T cell receptor beta chain was obtained from a study of blood T cell repertoires in COVID-19. At the level of the study: The origin of the acute and convalescent COVID-19 samples was the United States, Italy and Spain.

In the original workflow: Reference gene primer amplification gave nucleated cell count estimates. The data were produced by immunoSEQ multiplex PCR, yet TCRdb's version contains in-frame clones alone and is incomplete. V and J calls plus clone size are reproduced from that table; the DNA served to infer D and trimming. The sample has roughly 180,000 clones; around 85% are singletons. Living in about 25 US areas, the participants were between 18 and 89 years of age. This clone was counted many times. V shed 2 bases and J 1 base; nucleotides not matched to a gene: 0. The CDR3 runs to 14 residues. Germline CDR1 MRHNA, CDR2 SNTAGT.

The chain combines TRBV6-4 with TRBJ2-3, with TRBD2 identical over 7 bases. The origin of this receptor is a woman between 40 and 55 years old with acute COVID-19. Sequencing was done on a sample of PBMCs or T cells enriched from blood (not recorded which). The CDR3 DNA sequence: TGTGCCAGCAGTGACCTAGCGGGCACAGATACGCAGTATTTT. Translation: CASSDLAGTDTQYF.